This entry lists 19 T cell receptor beta chains sequenced from one sample in a study of T cell changes during pregnancy in multiple sclerosis. Some clones are missing from TCRdb's copy, which holds only in-frame ones; the method was immunoSEQ multiplex PCR. This table holds 55,000 to 75,000 clones, roughly 92% found once. Source: CD8+ T cells from peripheral blood mononuclear cells, taken in the second trimester of pregnancy. These receptors were taken from a female donor with multiple sclerosis, enrolled in a pregnancy study.

This rearrangement joins TRBV9 to TRBJ2-7; 10 bases match TRBD1. The CDR3 consists of 15 residues. V lost 0 bases and J lost 4; bases outside the gene matches: 4. The germline CDR1 and CDR2 sequences are SGDLS and YYNGEE. The CDR3 loop is CASSVVGTGAYEQYF. The CDR3 DNA follows: TGTGCCAGCAGCGTAGTTGGGACAGGGGCTTACGAGCAGTACTTC.

The rearrangement joins TRBV4-1 to TRBJ2-7, with no clear D. The CDR3 extends over 12 amino acids. Germline loops: CDR1 MGHRA, CDR2 YSYEKL. V lost 1 base to trimming and J lost 7 bases, with 8 bases between them. The CDR3 here is CASSQGTREQYF. CDR3 bases: TGCGCCAGCAGCCAAGGTACGAGGGAGCAGTACTTC.

This chain joins TRBV29-1 and TRBJ1-2, with D possibly TRBD1 on 5 matching bases. Trimming shortened V by 7 bases and J by 3 bases, and 21 bases separated the two germline ends. Germline CDR1 is SQVTM and CDR2 is ANQGSEA. This CDR3 is built from 15 residues. Here the CDR3 DNA reads TGCAGCGCTGATACCTTGAGCGGAGGGGACTATGGCTACACCTTC. Its translation is CSADTLSGGDYGYTF.

This clone was detected a few times. The chain has TRBV4-1 and TRBJ1-1; 8 bases align to TRBD1. Germline trimming cut 3 bases from V and 5 bases from J; bases unmatched to any gene: 8. Germline CDR1 and CDR2: MGHRA and YSYEKL. The CDR3 has 15 amino acids. The CDR3 nucleotides read TGCGCCAGCAGCCAGGCCTTACAGGGGGGGACTGAAGCTTTCTTT. This sequence encodes CASSQALQGGTEAFF.

The V gene is TRBV27, the J gene TRBJ2-3; the D is unclear. The CDR3 sequence is 12 residues long. Between the trimmed V and J ends, which lost 5 bases and 0 bases, there was a span of 3 bases. Germline CDR1 is MNHEY and CDR2 is SMNVEV (reference sequence). CDR3 in DNA: TGTGCCAGCAGTCCGAGCACAGATACGCAGTATTTT. Protein sequence: CASSPSTDTQYF.

The V and J genes are TRBV7-9 and TRBJ2-7, with 8 bases fitting TRBD2. With V trimmed by 4 bases and J by 4 bases, 6 bases remained unmatched. The CDR3 spans 14 residues. CDR1 is SEHNR and CDR2 is FQNEAQ in the germline V gene (reference sequence). The CDR3 region has the DNA TGTGCCAGCAGCTCCCCTGCTAGCGGGTACGAGCAGTACTTC. Amino acids: CASSSPASGYEQYF.

This chain links TRBV18 with TRBJ2-1; tentatively, D is TRBD1 (6 bases). Germline values: CDR1 KGHSH, CDR2 LQKENI. V lost 6 bases, J lost 5 bases, and 17 bases lay in between. The CDR3 totals 15 residues. The CDR3 DNA reads TGTGCCAGCTCCCCCTCAGGGGTTACTCACAATGAGCAGTTCTTC. It codes for CASSPSGVTHNEQFF.

The J gene is TRBJ2-3, the V gene TRBV4-1; weak D call: TRBD2 (6 bases). Trimming removed 4 bases from V and 3 bases from J, with 11 bases in between. The CDR3 has 14 residues. CDR1 and CDR2 from the germline V gene are MGHRA and YSYEKL. This CDR3 reads CASSPTEGTDTQYF. For the CDR3, the DNA is TGCGCCAGCAGCCCCACGGAGGGGACAGATACGCAGTATTTT.

The gene calls are TRBV6-1 and TRBJ2-3; a possible D gene is TRBD2 (5 bases). Between the trimmed V and J ends, which lost 3 bases and 3 bases, there was a span of 13 bases. This CDR3 is 15 amino acids long. Per germline, CDR1 MNHNS and CDR2 SASEGT. CDR3 in amino acids: CASSDRRGHTDTQYF. The CDR3 DNA reads as TGTGCCAGCAGTGATAGACGGGGTCATACAGATACGCAGTATTTT.

This sequence joins TRBV27 and TRBJ2-5; 10 bases align to TRBD2. The CDR3 is 15 residues long. With V trimmed by 6 bases and J by 2 bases, 6 bases remained unmatched. The germline V gene has CDR1 MNHEY and CDR2 SMNVEV (reference sequence). CDR3 loop: CASSPGLAFQETQYF. CDR3 bases: TGTGCCAGCAGCCCGGGACTAGCGTTTCAAGAGACCCAGTACTTC.

The chain recombines TRBV7-9 with TRBJ1-1; D gene uncertain. Germline V CDR1 and CDR2: SEHNR, FQNEAQ (reference sequence). V gave up 5 bases and J gave up 6 bases, with 16 bases separating them. CDR3 length: 14 residues. This CDR3 reads CASSPKRSIPEAFF. The CDR3 region has the DNA TGTGCCAGCAGCCCCAAGCGGAGTATACCTGAAGCTTTCTTT.

For the CDR3, the DNA is TGTGCCAGTAGTCCGGGACAGGGGGCCTATGAGCAGTTCTTC. Translated: CASSPGQGAYEQFF. The chain is built from TRBV19 and TRBJ2-1, with TRBD1 matching 12 bases. This CDR3 comprises 14 residues. Per germline, CDR1 LNHDA and CDR2 SQIVND (reference sequence). J gave up 8 bases and V 5 bases, and 4 bases lay outside the gene matches.

The gene calls are TRBV4-3 and TRBJ2-2; 12 bases align to TRBD2. The V gene's germline CDR1 is LGHNA and CDR2 YSLEER. This CDR3 comprises 17 residues. Trimming cost V 5 bases and J 7 bases; bases outside gene matches: 11. The CDR3 reads CASSKPSGRALDGELFF. CDR3 in DNA: TGCGCCAGCAGCAAACCTAGCGGGAGGGCCCTCGACGGGGAGCTGTTTTTT.

This rearrangement joins TRBV4-1 to TRBJ2-7; possible D gene TRBD2, 6 bases. Between the trimmed V and J ends, which lost 6 bases and 5 bases, there was a span of 8 bases. Germline CDR1 reads MGHRA; CDR2 reads YSYEKL. This CDR3 comprises 11 residues. DNA of the CDR3: TGCGCCAGCAGGGCTAGCGACGAGCAGTACTTC. Translating it yields CASRASDEQYF.

J is TRBJ2-5 and V is TRBV7-2, with a tentative D call TRBD2 (5 bases). V lost 3 bases and J 1 base, leaving 12 bases between the germline ends. The CDR3 runs to 15 residues. Per germline, CDR1 SGHTA and CDR2 FQGNSA. CDR3: CASSLGAAVQETQYF. The CDR3 DNA reads TGTGCCAGCAGCTTGGGAGCGGCCGTCCAAGAGACCCAGTACTTC.

The V call is TRBV6-1, the J call TRBJ1-1; maybe TRBD1 (6 bases). Germline CDR1 reads MNHNS; CDR2 reads SASEGT. The CDR3 is 13 amino acids. V lost 6 bases, J lost 4 bases, and 12 bases lay in between. The CDR3 bases are TGTGCCAGCAGAGAACAGGGCATCACTGAAGCTTTCTTT. Translating it yields CASREQGITEAFF.

The chain employs TRBV9 and TRBJ2-1, with 10 positions matching TRBD1. CDR3 size: 16 residues. With 0 bases clipped from V and 5 bases from J, the junction kept 5 bases outside the gene matches. The germline V gene has CDR1 SGDLS and CDR2 YYNGEE. This CDR3 is CASSVEDRGRNNEQFF. For the CDR3, the DNA is TGTGCCAGCAGCGTAGAGGACAGGGGGAGAAACAATGAGCAGTTCTTC.

The V and J genes are TRBV29-1 and TRBJ2-7; D possibly corresponds to TRBD2 (6 bases). CDR3 length equals 16 residues. Trimming removed 5 bases at V and 0 bases at J, with 20 bases between. The germline CDR1 and CDR2 sequences are SQVTM and ANQGSEA. The CDR3 DNA reads as TGCAGCGTTCAGAAGATCGGGACTGTTAACTCCTACGAGCAGTACTTC. It codes for CSVQKIGTVNSYEQYF.

The chain uses TRBV19 and TRBJ2-2, with D tentatively TRBD2 (6 bases). The CDR3 sequence is 15 residues long. V dropped 2 bases and J dropped 6 bases, with 13 bases sitting between them. Germline loops: CDR1 LNHDA, CDR2 SQIVND (reference sequence). This chain's CDR3 is CASSIRGGRAGELFF. The CDR3 DNA reads as TGTGCCAGTAGTATACGGGGAGGTAGGGCCGGGGAGCTGTTTTTT.